The 26 T cell receptor beta chains in this list originate from one sample, sequenced in a study of control samples from healthy donors and cancer patients. Only in-frame clones appear in the TCRdb table, and some are missing; sequencing was by immunoSEQ multiplex PCR. In all, the sample yields roughly 200,000 clones. The sequencing sample was made of blood. The source of these receptors is a woman in her twenties or thirties in good health.

The rearrangement uses TRBV5-8 and TRBJ1-4, with unresolved D. Germline lookup yields CDR1 SGHTS and CDR2 YDEGEE. The CDR3 spans 15 residues. V shed 4 bases and J shed 4 bases, with 14 bases lying between them. The CDR3 loop reads CASSAGRINNEKLFF. DNA of the CDR3: TGTGCCAGCAGCGCCGGACGGATCAATAATGAAAAACTGTTTTTT. Based on the CDR3 plus reference TRBV5-8 and TRBJ1-4, the full variable domain is EAGVTQSPTHLIKTRGQQATLRCSPISGHTSVYWYQQALGLGLQFLLWYDEGEERNRGNFPPRFSGRQFPNYSSELNVNALELEDSALYLCASSAGRINNEKLFFGSGTQLSVL.

The chain uses TRBV4-1 and TRBJ1-3; maybe TRBD1 (5 bases). Germline CDR1 reads MGHRA; CDR2 reads YSYEKL. CDR3 size: 15 residues. V lost 0 bases, J lost 0 bases, and 6 bases lay in between. The chain's CDR3 is CASSQDGGSGNTIYF. The CDR3 bases are TGCGCCAGCAGCCAAGATGGGGGCTCTGGAAACACCATATATTTT.

This sequence joins TRBV27 and TRBJ2-7; 7 bases map to TRBD1. The CDR3 covers 17 residues. V shed 4 bases and J 6 bases; nucleotides not matched to a gene: 18. Germline-derived CDR1 and CDR2 are MNHEY and SMNVEV (reference sequence). CDR3 sequence reads: CASSSTISSGQVAEQYF. Here the CDR3 DNA reads TGTGCCAGCAGTTCGACTATATCCTCCGGACAGGTTGCCGAGCAGTACTTC.

The rearrangement joins TRBV18 to TRBJ1-2, with 7 nucleotides matching TRBD1. The ends lost 3 bases at V and 10 bases at J; junction bases unmatched: 5. Germline assignment: CDR1 KGHSH and CDR2 LQKENI. This CDR3 has 12 amino acids. This chain's CDR3 is CASSPGQRFYTF. The CDR3 DNA sequence: TGTGCCAGCTCACCGGGACAGCGGTTCTACACCTTC. Using reference TRBV18 and TRBJ1-2 for the parts outside the CDR3, the full variable domain is NAGVMQNPRHLVRRRGQEARLRCSPMKGHSHVYWYRQLPEEGLKFMVYLQKENIIDESGMPKERFSAEFPKEGPSILRIQQVVRGDSAAYFCASSPGQRFYTFGSGTRLTVV.

The rearrangement uses TRBV28 and TRBJ1-5; unclear D gene. The length of the CDR3 is 12 residues. In germline, CDR1 is MDHEN, CDR2 SYDVKM. The V end lost 6 bases, the J end lost 7 bases, and 10 bases lay between the germline ends. The CDR3 reads CASSFVVQPQHF. The CDR3 region has the DNA TGTGCCAGCAGCTTCGTGGTGCAGCCCCAGCATTTT. The variable domain in full, with the rest retrieved from reference TRBV28 and TRBJ1-5, is DVKVTQSSRYLVKRTGEKVFLECVQDMDHENMFWYRQDPGLGLRLIYFSYDVKMKEKGDIPEGYSVSREKKERFSLILESASTNQTSMYLCASSFVVQPQHFGDGTRLSIL.

The chain recombines TRBV6-5 with TRBJ1-4; tentative D call: TRBD1 (5 bases). The CDR3 spans 15 residues. Germline V lookup: CDR1 MNHEY, CDR2 SVGAGI. Trimming took 11 bases from V and 2 from J, leaving 18 bases between them. The CDR3, as DNA: TGTGCCGGCTGCCGGTGCAGACAGACTAATGAAAAACTGTTTTTT. It specifies CAGCRCRQTNEKLFF.

The chain carries TRBV2 and TRBJ2-2; unclear D gene. CDR1 SNHLY and CDR2 FYNNEI come from the germline V gene. CDR3 size: 13 residues. Trimming shortened V by 1 base and J by 4 bases, and 4 bases separated the two germline ends. The CDR3 DNA is TGTGCCAGCAGTGAAGAGCTCACCGGGGAGCTGTTTTTT. It translates to CASSEELTGELFF.

This rearrangement joins TRBV5-5 to TRBJ1-5; possible D gene TRBD1, 6 bases. The germline V gene has CDR1 SGHKS and CDR2 YYEKEE (reference sequence). This CDR3 is built from 16 residues. V dropped 4 bases and J dropped 2 bases, with 16 bases sitting between them. Written as DNA, the CDR3 is TGTGCCAGCAGCGGACAGTCGGGACGTGGCAATCAGCCCCAGCATTTT. This gives the protein CASSGQSGRGNQPQHF.

The J gene is TRBJ1-4, the V gene TRBV28; D perhaps matches TRBD1 (5 bases). V dropped 3 bases and J dropped 8 bases, with 16 bases sitting between them. The germline V gene has CDR1 MDHEN and CDR2 SYDVKM. This CDR3 has 15 residues. CDR3 region: CASSFPRGGREKLFF. Written as DNA, the CDR3 is TGTGCCAGCAGTTTTCCTAGGGGCGGACGGGAAAAACTGTTTTTT.

The rearrangement uses TRBV19 and TRBJ1-6; no clear D. The CDR3 runs to 13 residues. The germline V gene encodes CDR1 LNHDA and CDR2 SQIVND (reference sequence). Trimming removed 1 base at V and 10 bases at J, with 8 bases between. Here the CDR3 reads CASSIGGRSPLHF. The CDR3 DNA sequence: TGTGCCAGTAGTATAGGGGGAAGGTCACCCCTCCACTTT.

The V gene is TRBV30, the J gene TRBJ1-1; no clear D gene. Trimming left V 0 bases short and J 5 bases short, with 7 bases between. In germline, CDR1 is GTSNPN, CDR2 SVGIG (reference sequence). This CDR3 is 12 amino acids long. CDR3 protein: CAWSVGFTEAFF. The DNA of the CDR3 is TGTGCCTGGAGTGTGGGTTTTACTGAAGCTTTCTTT. Based on the CDR3 plus reference TRBV30 and TRBJ1-1, the full variable domain is SQTIHQWPATLVQPVGSPLSLECTVEGTSNPNLYWYRQAAGRGLQLLFYSVGIGQISSEVPQNLSASRPQDRQFILSSKKLLLSDSGFYLCAWSVGFTEAFFGQGTRLTVV.

V gene TRBV9 combines with J gene TRBJ1-2; D gene ambiguous. The germline V and J ends were trimmed by 4 bases and 4 bases, with 17 bases remaining between them. From germline, CDR1 is SGDLS and CDR2 YYNGEE. The CDR3 spans 15 residues. The CDR3 region is CASSTPGLDPYGYTF. The CDR3 nucleotides are TGTGCCAGCAGCACCCCAGGATTAGATCCCTATGGCTACACCTTC.

This chain links TRBV4-1 with TRBJ1-1; 9 bases match TRBD1. Germline V gene lookup returns CDR1 MGHRA and CDR2 YSYEKL. J was trimmed by 4 bases and V by 1 base; bases with no gene match: 4. The CDR3 totals 15 residues. The CDR3 region has the DNA TGCGCCAGCAGCCAAGGCACAGGGGGCCTCACTGAAGCTTTCTTT. This encodes CASSQGTGGLTEAFF.

The chain links TRBV10-3 to TRBJ1-4, with a tentative D call TRBD1 (5 bases). Looked up from germline, CDR1 is ENHRY and CDR2 is SYGVKD. The CDR3 sequence is 16 residues long. V lost 10 bases, J lost 8 bases, and 26 bases lay in between. CDR3 sequence: CATHSGTTIRKEKLFF. The CDR3 DNA is TGTGCCACCCACTCAGGGACGACAATCAGGAAGGAAAAACTGTTTTTT.

This rearrangement joins TRBV12-3 or TRBV12-4 to TRBJ1-2; D unresolved. Trimming took off 8 bases at V and 5 bases at J, with 9 bases between the two ends. This CDR3 contains 11 residues. CDR3 region: CASRRVYGYTF. Here the CDR3 DNA reads TGTGCCAGCCGGAGGGTGTATGGCTACACCTTC.

The genes are TRBV15 and TRBJ2-7; D perhaps matches TRBD1 (5 bases). V lost 0 bases and J 0 bases, leaving 12 bases between the germline ends. The CDR3 extends over 16 amino acids. Per the germline V gene, CDR1 is LNHNV and CDR2 is YYDKDF (reference sequence). CDR3 amino acids: CATSREFRVTSYEQYF. CDR3 nucleotide sequence: TGTGCCACCAGCAGAGAATTCAGGGTTACCTCCTACGAGCAGTACTTC. The full variable domain, its missing parts supplied by reference TRBV15 and TRBJ2-7, is DAMVIQNPRYQVTQFGKPVTLSCSQTLNHNVMYWYQQKSSQAPKLLFHYYDKDFNNEADTPDNFQSRRPNTSFCFLDIRSPGLGDTAMYLCATSREFRVTSYEQYFGPGTRLTVT.

V usage is TRBV3-1 (or the pseudogene TRBV3-2) and J usage is TRBJ2-3; 9 bases map to TRBD1. J was trimmed by 8 bases and V by 3 bases; bases with no gene match: 9. This CDR3 region has 15 residues. The germline V gene has CDR1 LGHDT and CDR2 YNNKEL (reference sequence). The CDR3 bases are TGTGCCAGCAGCCACAGGGGGACAGGGTTTATTACGCAGTATTTT. This codes for CASSHRGTGFITQYF.

V is TRBV7-2 and J is TRBJ1-5, with 7 bases lining up with TRBD1. V lost 5 bases, J lost 1 base, and 5 bases stayed unmatched. There are 15 residues in the CDR3. Germline values: CDR1 SGHTA, CDR2 FQGNSA. The CDR3 nucleotides read TGTGCCAGCAGCCTACAGGGGCAGAGCAATCAGCCCCAGCATTTT. This sequence encodes CASSLQGQSNQPQHF.

This chain uses TRBV6-5 with TRBJ1-3; D is ambiguous. The germline gives CDR1 MNHEY, CDR2 SVGAGI. V dropped 4 bases and J dropped 0 bases, with 10 bases sitting between them. The CDR3 runs 15 residues. Here the CDR3 reads CASSFGASSGNTIYF. As DNA, the CDR3 is TGTGCCAGCAGTTTCGGAGCCAGCTCTGGAAACACCATATATTTT.

The genes are TRBV28 and TRBJ2-1, with 8 bases that match TRBD2. V was clipped by 5 bases and J by 16 bases; unmatched bases: 13. This CDR3 contains 13 residues. Looked up from germline, CDR1 is MDHEN and CDR2 is SYDVKM. The DNA for the CDR3 is TGTGCCAGCAGTCCACTGTCGGGGGGGATAGGATTCTTC. It codes for CASSPLSGGIGFF.

This chain links TRBV6-2 or TRBV6-3 with TRBJ1-4, with D possibly TRBD1 on 5 matching bases. This CDR3 has 17 residues. V was shortened by 2 bases and J by 5 bases, with 18 bases between the two germline ends. CDR1 is MNHEY, CDR2 SVGEGT, per germline. The CDR3 coding sequence is TGTGCCAGCAGTTACACCCCGTTAGCAGGGCCGAATGAAAAACTGTTTTTT. It is translated as CASSYTPLAGPNEKLFF.

The chain is built from TRBV3-1 (or the pseudogene TRBV3-2) and TRBJ1-1; tentatively, D is TRBD1 (6 bases). The CDR3 spans 15 residues. The germline V and J ends were trimmed by 4 bases and 0 bases, with 12 bases remaining between them. The germline CDR1 and CDR2 sequences are LGHDT and YNNKEL (reference sequence). CDR3 in DNA: TGTGCCAGCAGCCCTCAGACAGGCATGAACACTGAAGCTTTCTTT. Translation: CASSPQTGMNTEAFF.

This chain links TRBV9 with TRBJ2-3, with 8 bases fitting TRBD2. The CDR3 is made up of 16 amino acids. With 0 bases clipped from V and 4 bases from J, the junction kept 7 bases outside the gene matches. Germline values: CDR1 SGDLS, CDR2 YYNGEE. CDR3 coding DNA: TGTGCCAGCAGCGTAGGTTCGGCGGGGGGTCCAGATACGCAGTATTTT. Translation: CASSVGSAGGPDTQYF.

The genes are TRBV6-5 and TRBJ1-1; D is unresolved. This CDR3 contains 15 residues. The ends were cut back, 0 bases at V and 2 bases at J, with 10 bases in the middle. Germline loops: CDR1 MNHEY, CDR2 SVGAGI. DNA of the CDR3: TGTGCCAGCAGTTACTCGATGGCGGCCAACACTGAAGCTTTCTTT. This gives the protein CASSYSMAANTEAFF.

This chain uses TRBV19 with TRBJ1-5, with D maybe TRBD1 (6 bases). V lost 5 bases and J lost 8, with 16 bases in between. Germline V gives CDR1 LNHDA, CDR2 SQIVND (reference sequence). CDR3 length equals 14 residues. CDR3 amino acids: CASSSGATGKPQHF. CDR3 DNA sequence: TGTGCCAGTAGTTCCGGGGCTACAGGGAAGCCCCAGCATTTT.

The chain couples TRBV6-5 to TRBJ1-4, with unresolved D. Germline CDR1 is MNHEY and CDR2 is SVGAGI. CDR3 length equals 14 residues. Trimming took off 4 bases at V and 7 bases at J, with 13 bases between the two ends. This CDR3 reads CASSSPGMSEKLFF. CDR3 DNA sequence: TGTGCCAGCAGTTCCCCGGGCATGAGTGAAAAACTGTTTTTT.